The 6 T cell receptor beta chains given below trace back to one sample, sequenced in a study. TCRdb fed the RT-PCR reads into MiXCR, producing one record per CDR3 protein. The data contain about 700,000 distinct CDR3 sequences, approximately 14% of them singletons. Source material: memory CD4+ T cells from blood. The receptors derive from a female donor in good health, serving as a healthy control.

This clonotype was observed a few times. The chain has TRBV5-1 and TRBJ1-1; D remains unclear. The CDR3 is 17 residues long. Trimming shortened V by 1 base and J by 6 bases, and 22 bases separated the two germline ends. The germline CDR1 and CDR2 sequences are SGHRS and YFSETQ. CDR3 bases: TGCGCCAGCAGCTTGAAGCACAGCTGGAAAGAGATCGCTGAAGCTTTCTTT. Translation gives CASSLKHSWKEIAEAFF.

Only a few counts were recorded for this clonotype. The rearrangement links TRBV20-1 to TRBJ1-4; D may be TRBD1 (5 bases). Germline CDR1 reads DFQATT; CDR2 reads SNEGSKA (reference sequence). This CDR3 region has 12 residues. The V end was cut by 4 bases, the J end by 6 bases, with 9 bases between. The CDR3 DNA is TGCAGTGCTAATCGCAGGGATGAAAAACTGTTTTTT. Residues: CSANRRDEKLFF.

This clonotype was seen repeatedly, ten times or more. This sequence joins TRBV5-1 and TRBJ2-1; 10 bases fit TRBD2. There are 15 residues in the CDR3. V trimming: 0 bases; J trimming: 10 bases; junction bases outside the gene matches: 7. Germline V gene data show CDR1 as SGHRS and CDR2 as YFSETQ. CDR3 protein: CASSLASTSGMEQFF. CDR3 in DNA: TGCGCCAGCAGCTTGGCTTCCACTAGCGGGATGGAGCAGTTCTTC.

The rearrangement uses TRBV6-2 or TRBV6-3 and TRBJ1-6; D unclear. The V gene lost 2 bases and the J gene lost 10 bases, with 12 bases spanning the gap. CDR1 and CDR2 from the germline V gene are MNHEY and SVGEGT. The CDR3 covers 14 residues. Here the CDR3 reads CASSYLGRNSPLHF. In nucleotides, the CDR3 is TGTGCCAGCAGTTACCTGGGGAGAAACTCACCCCTCCACTTT.

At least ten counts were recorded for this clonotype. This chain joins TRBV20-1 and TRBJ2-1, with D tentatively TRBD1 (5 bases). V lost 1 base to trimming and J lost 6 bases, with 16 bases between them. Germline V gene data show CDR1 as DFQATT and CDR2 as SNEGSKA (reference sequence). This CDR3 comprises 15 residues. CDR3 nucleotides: TGCAGTGCTAGAGGACGGACATCTACAACCAATGAGCAGTTCTTC. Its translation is CSARGRTSTTNEQFF.

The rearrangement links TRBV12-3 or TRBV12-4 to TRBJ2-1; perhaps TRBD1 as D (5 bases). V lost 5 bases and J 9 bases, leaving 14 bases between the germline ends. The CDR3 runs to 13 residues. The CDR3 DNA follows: TGTGCCAGCAGTCGGCGTCAGGGCGCTGAGCAGTTCTTC. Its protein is CASSRRQGAEQFF.